This T cell receptor (beta chain) came from a study of blood T cell repertoires in COVID-19. Study overall: From the United States, Italy and Spain came samples of acute and convalescent COVID-19. In each case, the material was cDNA or gDNA derived from T cells, B-cell-depleted T cells, or PBMCs.

Original analysis: Reference gene primer amplification yielded estimated nucleated cell counts. The protocol was immunoSEQ multiplex PCR, while the TCRdb copy is restricted to in-frame clones and leaves out a portion. The D gene and trimming were derived from the DNA, and the V and J assignments and clone size from that table. The sample has over 110,000 clones; roughly 79% are singletons. Source material: peripheral blood. The origin of this receptor is a woman aged 55-70 years with acute or convalescent COVID-19.

DNA for the CDR3: TGTGCCAGCTTGGGACTAGCGGGATACGAGCAGTACTTC. It yields the protein CASLGLAGYEQYF. The V and J genes are TRBV28 and TRBJ2-7, with 13 nucleotides matching TRBD2. CDR1 and CDR2 (germline): MDHEN, SYDVKM. Trimming at V came to 8 bases and at J to 4 bases, leaving 2 bases not matched to a gene. This CDR3 has 13 residues.